A selection of T cell receptor beta chains follows, all from one sample in a study of siplizumab effects on memory and regulatory T cells. Here immunoSEQ multiplex PCR was the method, and the copy in TCRdb shows in-frame clones only, minus some. Of under 70,000 clones listed, 79% are singletons. The sequencing sample was made of memory CD4+ T cells sorted from blood. Every receptor here comes from a human donor in good health. Both conserved end residues are part of each CDR3. A D gene is named only where the DNA matches it firmly. Size tells how often a clone was seen (once, few, many) or the class of an expanded clone, and some rows leave it out.

CDR3 length	clone size	V gene	J gene	D gene	CDR3 DNA	CDR3 protein
12	-	TRBV29-1	TRBJ2-5	-	TGCAGCGTTGATTCGCAGATAGAGACCCAGTACTTC	CSVDSQIETQYF
14	-	TRBV7-2	TRBJ1-1	-	TGTGCCAGCAGCTTAATGTTTTCGAACACTGAAGCTTTCTTT	CASSLMFSNTEAFF
13	-	TRBV30	TRBJ1-1	-	TGTGCCTGGAGTAATTTTTTGAACACTGAAGCTTTCTTT	CAWSNFLNTEAFF
14	-	TRBV7-9	TRBJ2-2	TRBD1	TGTGCCAGCGGCTCCCAGGGGGAAGTCGGGGAGCTGTTTTTT	CASGSQGEVGELFF
12	-	TRBV7-5	TRBJ2-5	-	TGTGTCCGAACAGGGGGCCTGGAGACCCAGTACTTC	CVRTGGLETQYF
15	-	TRBV5-1	TRBJ1-1	-	TGCGCCAGCAGCCCCAATGGCGAAGTTGACACTGAAGCTTTCTTT	CASSPNGEVDTEAFF
14	-	TRBV12-5	TRBJ2-4	TRBD1	TGTGCTAGTGGTTTGAGGACAGGGAAAAACATTCAGTACTTC	CASGLRTGKNIQYF
15	-	TRBV5-1	TRBJ2-2	-	TGCGCCAGCAGCTTGACAGGAACCGGAACCGGGGAGCTGTTTTTT	CASSLTGTGTGELFF
15	-	TRBV23-1	TRBJ1-5	-	TGCGCCAGCAGTCAATCGTGCAGGGTTTGTCAGTCCCAGCATTTT	CASSQSCRVCQSQHF
16	-	TRBV4-3	TRBJ2-7	TRBD1	TGCGCCAGCAGCCAAGTTCTGGACAGGGGGTTTAACGAGCAGTACTTC	CASSQVLDRGFNEQYF
15	-	TRBV2	TRBJ2-1	TRBD2	TGTGCCAGCAGCGCAGGACTAGCGGGGGGCGCCGAGCAGTTCTTC	CASSAGLAGGAEQFF
15	few	TRBV19	TRBJ1-4	TRBD1	TGTGCCAGTACCCCAAACAGGGGTTCTAATGAAAAACTGTTTTTT	CASTPNRGSNEKLFF
17	-	TRBV21-1	TRBJ2-7	-	TGTGCCAGCAGCAAAGAAGACGGAGTCCTTTCCGCCTACGAGCAGTACTTC	CASSKEDGVLSAYEQYF
14	-	TRBV7-3	TRBJ1-2	TRBD1	TGTGCCAGCAGCGCTGACAGGGGAGGGATCGGCTACACCTTC	CASSADRGGIGYTF
11	once	TRBV28	TRBJ2-7	-	TGTGCCAGCATTGGGTCCTACGAGCAGTACTTC	CASIGSYEQYF
14	-	TRBV7-2	TRBJ1-1	TRBD1	TGTGCCAGCAGCGGAAAGAGGGGGCGTACTGAAGCTTTCTTT	CASSGKRGRTEAFF
12	-	TRBV18	TRBJ2-7	TRBD1	TGTGCCAGCTCCTTGACAGGGGGCGAGCAGTACTTC	CASSLTGGEQYF
15	-	TRBV2	TRBJ1-1	-	TGTGCCAGCAGTTCTAGGGATAATGTTGGCACTGAAGCTTTCTTT	CASSSRDNVGTEAFF
13	-	TRBV7-9	TRBJ2-7	TRBD2	TGTGCCAGCAGCTTAATCGGGGGGGACGAGCAGTACTTC	CASSLIGGDEQYF
16	once	TRBV19	TRBJ1-3	-	TGTGCCAGTAGTGACGTAAGGGGCAATAGAGGAAACACCATATATTTT	CASSDVRGNRGNTIYF
13	-	TRBV30	TRBJ2-7	TRBD1	TGTGCCTGGAGTCCAGGACAGGGTTACGAGCAGTACTTC	CAWSPGQGYEQYF
16	-	TRBV27	TRBJ1-1	TRBD1	TGTGCCAGCAGTCCTCTGGACAGGGCTCGCGCAACTGAAGCTTTCTTT	CASSPLDRARATEAFF
12	-	TRBV6-5	TRBJ1-2	-	TGTGCCAGCAGTTACGAGGGGGTTCGCTACACCTTC	CASSYEGVRYTF
16	-	TRBV7-2	TRBJ1-1	-	TGTGCCAGCAGCTCTCGCCAGGGAGGGGTGAACACTGAAGCTTTCTTT	CASSSRQGGVNTEAFF
13	-	TRBV5-6	TRBJ2-3	-	TGTGCCAGCAGCTATTCCCCGACGCGGACGCAGTATTTT	CASSYSPTRTQYF
14	few	TRBV7-2	TRBJ2-2	TRBD1	TGTGCCAGCAGCCGGGACAGGTATACCGGGGAGCTGTTTTTT	CASSRDRYTGELFF
14	-	TRBV7-3	TRBJ2-1	-	TGTGCCAGCAGCTTAGGAGGGCCTAGTGGTGAGCAGTTCTTC	CASSLGGPSGEQFF
12	-	TRBV7-2	TRBJ2-1	TRBD2	TGTGCCAGCAGCTTCCACGGGGGGGGTGAGTTCTTC	CASSFHGGGEFF
15	-	TRBV28	TRBJ1-3	-	TGTGCCAGCAATACAGGTACCCTCTCTGGAAACACCATATATTTT	CASNTGTLSGNTIYF
12	-	TRBV6-5	TRBJ1-6	-	TGTGCCAGCAGTTCGGAGTTTTCACCCCTCCACTTT	CASSSEFSPLHF
18	few	TRBV2	TRBJ1-1	-	TGTGCCAGCAGTCCCGGCCTGATTGGGGGGGAAGGGAACACTGAAGCTTTCTTT	CASSPGLIGGEGNTEAFF
14	-	TRBV18	TRBJ2-7	-	TGTGCCAGCTCGCCACCGGAAGATGTTCCTGAGCAGTACTTC	CASSPPEDVPEQYF
12	-	TRBV21-1	TRBJ2-3	-	TGTGCCAGCAGCCACCCCCGAGATACGCAGTATTTT	CASSHPRDTQYF